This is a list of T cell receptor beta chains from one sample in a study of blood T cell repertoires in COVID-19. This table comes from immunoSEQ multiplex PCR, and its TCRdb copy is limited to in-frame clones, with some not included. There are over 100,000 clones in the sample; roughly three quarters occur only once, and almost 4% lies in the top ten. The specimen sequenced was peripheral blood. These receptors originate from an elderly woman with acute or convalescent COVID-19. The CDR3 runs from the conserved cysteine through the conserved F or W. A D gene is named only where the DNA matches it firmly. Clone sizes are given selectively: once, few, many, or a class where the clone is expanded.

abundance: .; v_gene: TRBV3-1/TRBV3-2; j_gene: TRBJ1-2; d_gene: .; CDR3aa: CASSPRRGNYGYTF; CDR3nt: TGTGCCAGCAGCCCACGCAGGGGTAACTATGGCTACACCTTC
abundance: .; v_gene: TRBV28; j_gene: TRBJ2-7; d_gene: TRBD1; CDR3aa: CASSRQGIKTYEQYF; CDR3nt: TGTGCCAGCAGTCGACAGGGAATTAAGACCTACGAGCAGTACTTC
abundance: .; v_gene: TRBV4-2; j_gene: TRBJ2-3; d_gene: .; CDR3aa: CASSQDMASPDTQYF; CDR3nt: TGTGCCAGCAGCCAAGATATGGCTAGCCCAGATACGCAGTATTTT
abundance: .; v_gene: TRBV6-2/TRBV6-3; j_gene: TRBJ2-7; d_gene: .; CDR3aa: CASSYGGGVYEQYF; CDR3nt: TGTGCCAGCAGTTATGGGGGGGGCGTCTACGAGCAGTACTTC
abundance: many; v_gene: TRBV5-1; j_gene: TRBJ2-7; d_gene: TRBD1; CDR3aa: CASSLGDSREQYF; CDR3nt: TGCGCCAGCAGCTTGGGGGACAGTCGCGAGCAGTACTTC
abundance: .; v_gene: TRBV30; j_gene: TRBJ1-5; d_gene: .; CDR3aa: CAWSVLEEQPQHF; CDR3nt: TGTGCCTGGAGTGTACTCGAAGAGCAGCCCCAGCATTTT
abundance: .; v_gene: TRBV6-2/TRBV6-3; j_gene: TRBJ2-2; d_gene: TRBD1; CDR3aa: CASSPGGNIGELFF; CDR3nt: TGTGCCAGCAGCCCAGGGGGCAACATCGGGGAGCTGTTTTTT
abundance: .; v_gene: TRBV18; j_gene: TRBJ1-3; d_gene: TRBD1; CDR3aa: CASSQSGTGAGNTIYF; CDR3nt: TGTGCCAGCTCACAATCCGGGACAGGGGCTGGAAACACCATATATTTT
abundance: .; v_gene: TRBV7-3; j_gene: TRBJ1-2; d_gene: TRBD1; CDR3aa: CASSHTGTEVLANYGYTF; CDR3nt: TGTGCCAGCAGCCACACCGGGACAGAAGTCCTAGCTAACTATGGCTACACCTTC
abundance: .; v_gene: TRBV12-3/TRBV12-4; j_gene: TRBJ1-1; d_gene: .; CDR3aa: CASSFRRVTEAFF; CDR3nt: TGTGCCAGCAGTTTTAGGAGGGTCACTGAAGCTTTCTTT
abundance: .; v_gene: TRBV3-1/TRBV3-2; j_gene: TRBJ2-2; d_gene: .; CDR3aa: CASSQNSPFYTGELFF; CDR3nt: TGTGCCAGCAGCCAAAACAGTCCTTTTTACACCGGGGAGCTGTTTTTT
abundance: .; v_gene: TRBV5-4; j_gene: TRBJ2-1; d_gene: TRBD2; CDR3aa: CASGGREKGNEQFF; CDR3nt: TGTGCCAGCGGTGGGCGGGAGAAGGGGAATGAGCAGTTCTTC
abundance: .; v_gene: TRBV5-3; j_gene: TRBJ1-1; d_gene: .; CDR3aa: CARSISLRDTEAFF; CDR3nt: TGTGCCAGAAGCATAAGCCTCAGGGACACTGAAGCTTTCTTT
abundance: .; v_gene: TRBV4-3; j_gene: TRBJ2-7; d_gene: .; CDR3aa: CASSQGVVDSYEQYF; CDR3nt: TGCGCCAGCAGCCAAGGCGTCGTCGACTCCTACGAGCAGTACTTC
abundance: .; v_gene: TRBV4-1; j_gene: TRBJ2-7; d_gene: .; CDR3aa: CASSPLSAGSNSYYEQYF; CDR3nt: TGCGCCAGCAGCCCATTGTCAGCGGGCTCCAACTCCTACTACGAGCAGTACTTC
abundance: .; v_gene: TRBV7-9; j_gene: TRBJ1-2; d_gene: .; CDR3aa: CASNAFSGLAAGYTF; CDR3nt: TGTGCCAGCAACGCCTTTTCAGGGTTGGCGGCTGGCTACACCTTC
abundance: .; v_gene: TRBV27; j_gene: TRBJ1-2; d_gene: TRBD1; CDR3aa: CASRSTGANYGYTF; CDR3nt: TGTGCCAGCAGATCGACAGGGGCTAACTATGGCTACACCTTC
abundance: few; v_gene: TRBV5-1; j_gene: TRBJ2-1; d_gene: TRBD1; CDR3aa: CASSRDRVSYNEQFF; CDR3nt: TGCGCCAGCAGCCGGGACAGGGTCTCCTACAATGAGCAGTTCTTC
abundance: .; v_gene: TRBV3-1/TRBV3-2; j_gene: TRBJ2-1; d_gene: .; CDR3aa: CASSQVDGTLPNEQFF; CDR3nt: TGTGCCAGCAGCCAAGTCGACGGGACACTCCCCAATGAGCAGTTCTTC
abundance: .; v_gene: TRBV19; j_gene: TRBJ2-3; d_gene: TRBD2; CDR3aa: CASSRLAASTDTQYF; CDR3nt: TGTGCCAGTAGTAGGCTAGCGGCTAGCACAGATACGCAGTATTTT
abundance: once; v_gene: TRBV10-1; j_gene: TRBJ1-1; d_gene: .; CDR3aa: CASSASLAGGAFF; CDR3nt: TGCGCCAGCAGTGCCAGCCTCGCCGGGGGGGCTTTCTTT
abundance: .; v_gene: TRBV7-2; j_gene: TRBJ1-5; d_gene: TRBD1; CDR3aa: CASNLGAGGNQPQHF; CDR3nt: TGTGCCAGCAACTTAGGGGCAGGGGGGAATCAGCCCCAGCATTTT
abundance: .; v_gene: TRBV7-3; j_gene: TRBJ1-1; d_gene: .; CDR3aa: CASSFQGNTEAFF; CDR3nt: TGTGCCAGCAGCTTTCAGGGCAACACTGAAGCTTTCTTT
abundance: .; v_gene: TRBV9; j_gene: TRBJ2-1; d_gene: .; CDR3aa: CASSADYAYNEQFF; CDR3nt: TGTGCCAGCAGCGCGGACTACGCCTACAATGAGCAGTTCTTC
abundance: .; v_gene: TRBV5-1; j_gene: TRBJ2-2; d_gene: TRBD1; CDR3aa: CASSLGTGEGELFF; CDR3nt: TGCGCCAGCAGCTTGGGGACAGGGGAAGGGGAGCTGTTTTTT
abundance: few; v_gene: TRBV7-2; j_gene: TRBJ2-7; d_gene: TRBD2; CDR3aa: CASSLVTSAGTSRYEQYF; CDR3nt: TGTGCCAGCAGCTTAGTTACCTCCGCCGGGACTAGCCGCTACGAGCAGTACTTC
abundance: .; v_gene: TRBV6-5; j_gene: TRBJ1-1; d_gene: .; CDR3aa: CASRIQGGITEAFF; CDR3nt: TGTGCCAGCAGGATACAGGGAGGGATAACTGAAGCTTTCTTT
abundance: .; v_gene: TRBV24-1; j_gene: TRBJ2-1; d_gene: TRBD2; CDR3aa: CATSDSDHPGTSGWNEQFF; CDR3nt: TGTGCCACCAGTGATTCAGACCATCCCGGGACTAGCGGATGGAATGAGCAGTTCTTC
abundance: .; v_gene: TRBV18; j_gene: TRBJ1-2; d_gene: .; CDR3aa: CASSPNGQVGDGYTF; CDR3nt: TGTGCCAGCTCACCGAATGGACAAGTGGGCGATGGCTACACCTTC
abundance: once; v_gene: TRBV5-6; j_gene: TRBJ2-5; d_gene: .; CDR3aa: CASSFTGLGPETQYF; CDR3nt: TGTGCCAGCAGCTTTACAGGGTTGGGGCCAGAGACCCAGTACTTC
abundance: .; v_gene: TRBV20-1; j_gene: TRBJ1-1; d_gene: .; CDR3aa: CSAQGHLEAFF; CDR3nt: TGCAGTGCTCAGGGACACCTAGAAGCTTTCTTT
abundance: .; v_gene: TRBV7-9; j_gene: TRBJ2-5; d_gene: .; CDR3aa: CASSPRDMQETQYF; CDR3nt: TGTGCCAGCAGCCCCCGGGACATGCAAGAGACCCAGTACTTC
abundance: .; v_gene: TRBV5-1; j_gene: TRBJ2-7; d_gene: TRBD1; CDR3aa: CASSGEGTGFYEQYF; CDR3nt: TGCGCCAGCAGCGGGGAGGGGACAGGGTTCTACGAGCAGTACTTC
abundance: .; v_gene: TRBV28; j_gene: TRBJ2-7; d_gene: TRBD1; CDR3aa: CASSSQGSGQYF; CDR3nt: TGTGCCAGCAGTTCACAGGGGTCGGGGCAGTACTTC
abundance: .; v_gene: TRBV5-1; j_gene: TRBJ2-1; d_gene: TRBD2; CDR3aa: CASSRIAGGPSDEQFF; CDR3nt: TGCGCCAGCAGCAGAATAGCGGGGGGGCCTTCGGATGAGCAGTTCTTC
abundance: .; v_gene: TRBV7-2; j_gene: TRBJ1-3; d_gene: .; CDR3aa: CASSPRRSPSGNTIYF; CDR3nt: TGTGCCAGCAGCCCGAGGCGGAGCCCCTCTGGAAACACCATATATTTT
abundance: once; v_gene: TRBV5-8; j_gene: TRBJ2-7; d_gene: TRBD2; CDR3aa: CASSLGLASSSYEQYF; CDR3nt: TGTGCCAGCAGCTTAGGACTAGCGAGTAGCTCCTACGAGCAGTACTTC
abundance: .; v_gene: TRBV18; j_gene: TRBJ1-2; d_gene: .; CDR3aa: CASSSSRGYGYTF; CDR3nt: TGTGCCAGCTCATCGAGCAGAGGGTATGGCTACACCTTC
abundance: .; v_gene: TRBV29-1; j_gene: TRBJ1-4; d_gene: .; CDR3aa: CSVSKGVDEKLFF; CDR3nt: TGCAGCGTTTCCAAAGGGGTTGATGAAAAACTGTTTTTT
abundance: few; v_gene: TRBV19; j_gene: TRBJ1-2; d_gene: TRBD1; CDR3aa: CASNRDRNYGYTF; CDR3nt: TGTGCCAGTAATCGGGACAGGAACTATGGCTACACCTTC
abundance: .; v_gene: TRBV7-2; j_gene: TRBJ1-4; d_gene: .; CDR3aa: CASSLANRVNEKLFF; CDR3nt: TGTGCCAGCAGCTTAGCCAACAGGGTAAATGAAAAACTGTTTTTT
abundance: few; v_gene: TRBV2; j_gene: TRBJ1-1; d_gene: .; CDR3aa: CASSEFGGRETEAFF; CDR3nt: TGTGCCAGCAGTGAATTTGGGGGGAGGGAGACTGAAGCTTTCTTT
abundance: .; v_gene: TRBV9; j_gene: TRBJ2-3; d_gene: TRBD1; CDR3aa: CASSVDSGGVDTQYF; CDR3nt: TGTGCCAGCAGCGTAGATTCAGGGGGCGTAGATACGCAGTATTTT
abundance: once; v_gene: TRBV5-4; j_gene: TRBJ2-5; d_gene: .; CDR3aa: CASSLWRGETQYF; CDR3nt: TGTGCCAGCAGCTTATGGCGGGGAGAGACCCAGTACTTC
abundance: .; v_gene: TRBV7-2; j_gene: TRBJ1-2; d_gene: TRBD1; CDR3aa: CASSYDREVRDYTF; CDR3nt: TGTGCCAGCAGCTACGACAGGGAGGTCAGGGACTACACCTTC
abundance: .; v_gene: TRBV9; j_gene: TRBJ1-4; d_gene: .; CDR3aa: CASSGSGFLSEKLFF; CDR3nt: TGTGCCAGCAGCGGGTCGGGGTTTCTGTCGGAAAAACTGTTTTTT
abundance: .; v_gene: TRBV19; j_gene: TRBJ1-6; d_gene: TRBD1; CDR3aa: CASSTRTGYGNSPLHF; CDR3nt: TGTGCCAGTAGTACCCGGACAGGGTACGGAAATTCACCCCTCCACTTT
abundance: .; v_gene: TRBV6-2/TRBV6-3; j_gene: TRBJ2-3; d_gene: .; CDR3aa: CASSYPGGPPDTQYF; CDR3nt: TGTGCCAGCAGTTATCCCGGGGGACCCCCAGATACGCAGTATTTT
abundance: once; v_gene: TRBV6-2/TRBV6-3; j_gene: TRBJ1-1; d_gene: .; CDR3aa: CASNPGPPLNTEAFF; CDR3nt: TGTGCCAGCAACCCGGGCCCCCCGTTGAACACTGAAGCTTTCTTT
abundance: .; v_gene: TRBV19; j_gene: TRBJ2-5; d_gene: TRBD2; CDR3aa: CASSSWTSGSGETQYF; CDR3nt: TGTGCCAGTAGTTCTTGGACTAGCGGGAGTGGGGAGACCCAGTACTTC
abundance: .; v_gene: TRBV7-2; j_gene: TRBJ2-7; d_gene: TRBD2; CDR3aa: CASSLTSGNSYEQYF; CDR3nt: TGTGCCAGCAGTTTGACTAGCGGGAACTCCTACGAGCAGTACTTC
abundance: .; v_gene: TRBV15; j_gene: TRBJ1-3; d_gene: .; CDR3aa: CATSRGTGRSGNTIYF; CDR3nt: TGTGCCACCAGCAGAGGCACAGGGAGATCAGGAAACACCATATATTTT
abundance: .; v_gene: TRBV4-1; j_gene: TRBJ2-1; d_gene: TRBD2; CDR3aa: CASSQPGTSGRSSYNEQFF; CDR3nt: TGCGCCAGCAGCCAGCCCGGGACTAGCGGGAGGAGTTCCTACAATGAGCAGTTCTTC
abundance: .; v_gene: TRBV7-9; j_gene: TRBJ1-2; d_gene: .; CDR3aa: CASSHYRELFLDYGYTF; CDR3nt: TGTGCCAGCAGCCACTACAGGGAGTTATTCTTAGACTATGGCTACACCTTC
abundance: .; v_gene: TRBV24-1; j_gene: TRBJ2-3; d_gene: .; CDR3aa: CATSTGTDTQYF; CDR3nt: TGTGCCACCTCCACGGGGACAGATACGCAGTATTTT
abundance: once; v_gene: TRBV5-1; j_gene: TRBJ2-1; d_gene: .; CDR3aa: CASSLEPRGISYNEQFF; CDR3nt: TGCGCCAGCAGCTTGGAACCCAGGGGTATCTCCTACAATGAGCAGTTCTTC
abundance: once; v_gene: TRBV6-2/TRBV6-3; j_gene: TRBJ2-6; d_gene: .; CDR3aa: CASSYEPGAPGANVLTF; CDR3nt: TGTGCCAGCAGTTACGAGCCCGGAGCCCCTGGGGCCAACGTCCTGACTTTC
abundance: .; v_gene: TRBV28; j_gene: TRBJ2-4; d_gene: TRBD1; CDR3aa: CASTRAGGAGIQYF; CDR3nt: TGTGCCAGCACCAGGGCAGGGGGAGCTGGCATTCAGTACTTC